The rows below give T cell receptor beta chains drawn from one sample of a study of blood T cells in healthy people across ages. Via MiXCR, TCRdb re-called the 5' RACE reads, giving one row per CDR3 protein. The table lists some 930,000 distinct CDR3 sequences, 25% to 35% of them singletons. These sequences were also reported in another study, on T cells of mothers and their children.

The specimen was blood. The receptors come from a woman aged 40 to 50 in good health. Each CDR3 is given with its conserved first and last residue. D genes are given only for firm matches. Clone size, where shown, is once, few, many, or a class for clones that have expanded.

D	V	J	size	CDR3	DNA
-	TRBV3-1	TRBJ1-1	-	CASSQNPAGRGCTEAFF	TGTGCCAGCAGCCAAAATCCGGCGGGCAGGGGTTGCACTGAAGCTTTCTTT
-	TRBV5-1	TRBJ2-1	-	CASSLAGLEVNNEQFF	TGCGCCAGCAGCTTGGCCGGGCTAGAGGTCAACAATGAGCAGTTCTTC
TRBD1	TRBV3-1	TRBJ1-2	few	CASSREITGTGAYGYTF	TGTGCCAGCAGCCGAGAAATCACCGGGACAGGGGCCTATGGCTACACCTTC
-	TRBV7-9	TRBJ1-2	many	CASSLLTDYGYTF	TGTGCCAGCAGCTTATTGACAGATTATGGCTACACCTTC
TRBD2	TRBV7-3	TRBJ2-5	few	CASSLNGGSCNEQYF	TGTGCCAGCAGCTTAAACGGGGGGTCCTGCAATGAGCAGTACTTC
TRBD2	TRBV15	TRBJ2-4	-	CATSRGLSGGVLYF	TGTGCCACCAGCAGAGGGCTCAGCGGGGGGGTTTTGTACTTC
-	TRBV6-8	TRBJ2-7	-	CASSYGAAPYEQYF	TGTGCCAGCAGTTACGGGGCAGCCCCCTACGAGCAGTACTTC
-	TRBV3-1	TRBJ1-1	few	CASSRTPSPAEAFF	TGTGCCAGCAGTAGGACCCCATCGCCAGCTGAAGCTTTCTTT
TRBD1	TRBV4-1	TRBJ1-1	-	CASSQPRQGLNTEAFF	TGCGCCAGCAGCCAGCCTCGACAGGGTTTGAACACTGAAGCTTTCTTT
-	TRBV4-2	TRBJ2-7	-	CASSQGGWEESYEQYF	TGTGCCAGCAGCCAAGGGGGGTGGGAAGAGTCCTACGAGCAGTACTTC
-	TRBV7-2	TRBJ1-4	-	CASRQDSDNEKLFF	TGTGCCAGCAGACAAGACAGTGACAATGAAAAACTGTTTTTT
-	TRBV4-1	TRBJ2-5	-	CASSLQGYHQETRYF	TGCGCCAGCAGCCTACAGGGATATCACCAAGAGACCCGGTACTTC
-	TRBV7-9	TRBJ1-1	-	CASRQAAGASAFF	TGTGCCAGCAGGCAAGCAGCCGGGGCTTCAGCTTTCTTT
-	TRBV5-5	TRBJ1-6	few	CASSSGQPTSSPLHF	TGTGCCAGCAGCAGCGGACAGCCTACTAGTTCACCCCTCCACTTT
-	TRBV28	TRBJ1-5	few	CASSSRLGAPLGQPQHF	TGTGCCAGCAGCTCAAGGTTGGGGGCGCCGCTTGGTCAGCCCCAGCATTTT
-	TRBV7-2	TRBJ1-2	-	CASSLGALWDYGYTF	TGTGCCAGCAGCTTAGGGGCCTTATGGGACTATGGCTACACCTTC
TRBD1	TRBV20-1	TRBJ1-2	-	CSARDEQGKNYGYTF	TGCAGTGCTAGAGATGAACAGGGGAAGAACTATGGCTACACCTTC
TRBD1	TRBV20-1	TRBJ2-7	-	CSARWTGDYEQYF	TGCAGTGCCCGTTGGACAGGGGACTACGAGCAGTACTTC
-	TRBV7-9	TRBJ2-7	few	CASSSGQLNYEQYF	TGTGCCAGCAGCTCCGGACAGCTGAACTACGAGCAGTACTTC
-	TRBV7-3	TRBJ2-7	-	CASAPQNGNEQYF	TGTGCCAGCGCCCCCCAAAACGGGAACGAGCAGTACTTC
-	TRBV7-8	TRBJ2-3	few	CASRRSTDTQYF	TGTGCCAGCCGGAGGAGCACAGATACGCAGTATTTT
-	TRBV20-1	TRBJ1-2	-	CSASEQVNYGYTF	TGCAGTGCTAGTGAACAGGTTAACTATGGCTACACCTTC
-	TRBV20-1	TRBJ2-1	-	CSAREPVAGRNEQFF	TGCAGTGCTAGAGAACCAGTGGCGGGGCGCAATGAGCAGTTCTTC
-	TRBV2	TRBJ2-7	few	CASSDFTEQYF	TGTGCCAGCAGTGACTTTACCGAGCAGTACTTC
-	TRBV5-5	TRBJ2-7	-	CASSFSTTLYEQYF	TGTGCCAGCAGCTTTTCGACGACACTCTACGAGCAGTACTTC
TRBD2	TRBV10-3	TRBJ2-1	-	CAHGGSGSYNEQFF	TGTGCCCACGGGGGGTCAGGGTCCTACAATGAGCAGTTCTTC
TRBD2	TRBV10-3	TRBJ2-1	many	CAIRRTSGDNEQFF	TGTGCCATCAGAAGGACTAGCGGGGACAATGAGCAGTTCTTC
TRBD2	TRBV7-3	TRBJ2-1	-	CASSGLTSGSYNEQFF	TGTGCCAGCAGCGGCTTAACTAGCGGCTCCTACAATGAGCAGTTCTTC
TRBD1	TRBV24-1	TRBJ1-4	-	CATSAKGQGGDEKLFF	TGTGCCACCAGTGCTAAAGGACAGGGGGGAGATGAAAAACTGTTTTTT
TRBD2	TRBV6-2/TRBV6-3	TRBJ2-7	once	CAGPFIAGGNNEQYF	TGTGCCGGACCGTTTATAGCGGGGGGGAACAATGAGCAGTACTTC
-	TRBV25-1	TRBJ2-5	-	CASSEYPGHSETQYF	TGTGCCAGCAGTGAATATCCCGGACACTCAGAGACCCAGTACTTC
-	TRBV7-9	TRBJ2-6	few	CASSFDSHSGTNVLTF	TGTGCCAGCAGCTTTGACAGTCACTCTGGGACCAACGTCCTGACTTTC
-	TRBV30	TRBJ2-3	-	CAWSAVGSRTDTQYF	TGTGCCTGGAGTGCTGTGGGATCGCGCACAGATACGCAGTATTTT
-	TRBV4-2	TRBJ2-7	many	CASSQDTGTTYEGQYF	TGTGCCAGCAGCCAAGATACGGGCACCACCTACGAGGGGCAGTACTTC
-	TRBV10-3	TRBJ1-3	few	CAIRGAEGPGNTIYF	TGTGCCATCAGGGGAGCCGAGGGGCCTGGAAACACCATATATTTT
-	TRBV2	TRBJ1-1	-	CALAQLNTEAFF	TGTGCCCTGGCCCAGCTGAACACTGAAGCTTTCTTT
-	TRBV5-6	TRBJ1-1	-	CASSGGRNEAFF	TGTGCCAGCAGCGGAGGACGGAATGAAGCTTTCTTT
TRBD1	TRBV2	TRBJ1-5	-	CASSGRTGGDQPQHF	TGTGCCAGCAGTGGTAGAACAGGGGGAGATCAGCCCCAGCATTTT
TRBD1	TRBV30	TRBJ1-3	once	CAWMTGGNTIYF	TGTGCCTGGATGACAGGGGGAAACACCATATATTTT
-	TRBV5-1	TRBJ1-1	-	CASSSMGGGEAFF	TGCGCCAGCAGCTCCATGGGGGGAGGGGAAGCTTTCTTT
TRBD1	TRBV7-2	TRBJ2-3	few	CASSLKQTGARATQYF	TGTGCCAGCAGCTTAAAACAGACAGGGGCTAGGGCGACGCAGTATTTT
TRBD1	TRBV7-2	TRBJ1-5	many	CASSLRQGGQPQHF	TGTGCCAGCAGCCTACGACAGGGCGGTCAGCCCCAGCATTTT
TRBD2	TRBV29-1	TRBJ2-5	many	CSVNGLAGLETQYF	TGCAGCGTGAACGGACTAGCGGGGTTGGAGACCCAGTACTTC